What follows is one TCR beta chain and its context. Its antigen has not been determined. Base qualities are missing; no much larger clone stands one base away. The germline V end is reduced by 5 bases and the J end by 8 bases; junction bases left unmatched: 13. As encoded in the germline V gene (reference sequence), CDR1 is SEHNR while CDR2 is FQNEAQ. The CDR3 runs 16 amino acids, cysteine and phenylalanine included. Just the 48-base CDR3 DNA is kept, in frame starting at base 1. Each collaborating institution followed its own protocols to collect whole blood in K2EDTA tubes. For TCRbeta analysis, collaborator samples were shipped as frozen whole blood, as isolated PBMCs, or as DNA extracted from either sample type. The sample comes from a study of blood T cell repertoires in COVID-19 (dated by TCRdb to the early 2020s). Regarding the complete study: Samples from collaborators originated in the United States, Italy and Spain and spanned both the acute and convalescent phases of COVID-19. The material from the prospective study consisted of cDNA or gDNA derived from T cells, B-cell-depleted T cells, or PBMCs. The dataset comprised deeply sampled blood TCRbeta repertoires from subjects exposed to, actively infected with, or recovered from COVID-19. A freely available public database, intended as a resource for researchers studying the immune response to SARS-CoV-2, is where the repertoires were released. The samples were drawn from the first 160 participants of the ongoing ImmuneRACE study and from 1,200 or so subjects provided by 6 global collaborators. Nearly every sample came with metadata listing a de-identified subject ID, COVID-19 status, age in years and sex. Where available, HLA class I and class II types were taken from metadata supplied by the sample provider and were not determined by assay-based typing. On the study overall, not on this receptor specifically: The quantity of clinical and demographic metadata differed by source and by participant and was supplied without curation.

The immunoSEQ Assay, a bias-controlled multiplex PCR, was used to amplify TCRbeta CDR3 regions from genomic DNA. The source study handled its data this way. The number of nucleated cells in each sample was estimated by amplification of reference gene primers within the assay. To quantify the absolute abundance of each unique TCRbeta CDR3 rearrangement, sequence reads were collapsed and filtered. For each sample, productive Simpson clonality was calculated as the square root of Simpson's diversity index over productive rearrangements. Held by TCRdb, this immuneACCESS table contains in-frame sequences only and omits some clones. Under half of the omission traces to an unresolved V gene where checked; the cause of the rest is unknown. Clonal size and the V and J genes are those of that table, whereas D and trimming came from the DNA. The sample has approximately 230,000 clones on record, around four fifths of them singletons. The ten largest clones represent just under 20% of the sample.

Recombination linked TRBV7-9 to TRBJ2-1; TRBD1 fits 9 bases in the junction. The clonotype was recovered from a young man with active or convalescent COVID-19. Sequencing was performed on peripheral blood. The nucleotides read TGTGCCAGCAGCAACAGGGGGAACAGGGGGCTCGATGAGCAGTTCTTC. Its protein is CASSNRGNRGLDEQFF.